The next 7 T cell receptor beta chains were all read from a single sample in a study of blood T cell repertoires in COVID-19. Profiled with immunoSEQ multiplex PCR; TCRdb holds only in-frame clones, not every one. Of tens of thousands of clones in the sample, over 65% were seen once. What was sequenced was peripheral blood. The receptors shown here come from a woman over 75 with acute or convalescent COVID-19.

V is TRBV4-1 and J is TRBJ2-2; D ambiguous. The CDR3 spans 14 residues. V shed 5 bases and J shed 5 bases, with 12 bases lying between them. Germline-derived CDR1 and CDR2 are MGHRA and YSYEKL. CDR3 nucleotides: TGCGCCAGCAGCAGGAGCCCCGGGACCGGGGAGCTGTTTTTT. It encodes CASSRSPGTGELFF.

The rearrangement links TRBV19 to TRBJ1-6; TRBD1 aligns across 8 bases. Per germline, CDR1 LNHDA and CDR2 SQIVND (reference sequence). V was pared by 4 bases and J by 7 bases, with 9 bases of the junction left unmatched. The CDR3 length is 16 residues. CDR3 coding DNA: TGTGCCAGTAGTACACACCGGGACAGGCTAAATTCACCCCTCCACTTT. It codes for CASSTHRDRLNSPLHF.

The J gene is TRBJ2-4, the V gene TRBV2; D not resolved. Germline V gene lookup returns CDR1 SNHLY and CDR2 FYNNEI. The CDR3 has 15 residues. Trimming removed 6 bases from V and 0 bases from J, with 12 bases in between. The CDR3 spells CASRALVLAKNIQYF. The DNA for the CDR3 is TGTGCCAGCAGGGCATTGGTTCTAGCCAAAAACATTCAGTACTTC.

CDR3 nucleotide sequence: TGTGCCTGGAACGACAGGGGCACGGGCGAGCAGTACTTC. Translating gives CAWNDRGTGEQYF. The rearrangement links TRBV30 to TRBJ2-7; TRBD1 matches at 8 bases. Germline V CDR1 and CDR2: GTSNPN, SVGIG (reference sequence). Trimming took 4 bases from V and 6 from J; bases not matched to a gene: 8. The CDR3 spans 13 residues.

The chain carries TRBV21-1 and TRBJ2-1; the DNA was not compared with TRBD2, the D call given in the table. TRBV21-1 is termed a pseudogene. The CDR3 extends over 11 amino acids. The CDR3 loop is CASGTSNEQFF. CDR3 nucleotides: TGTGCCAGCGGGACTAGCAATGAGCAGTTCTTC.

V is TRBV5-1 and J is TRBJ2-2, with D perhaps matching TRBD1 (5 bases). Germline CDR1 and CDR2: SGHRS and YFSETQ. Trimming pared 0 bases from V and 3 bases from J, leaving 15 bases between. This CDR3 has 17 residues. The CDR3 bases are TGCGCCAGCAGCTTGGGCCAGGGCAGAACTTACACCGGGGAGCTGTTTTTT. Its protein product is CASSLGQGRTYTGELFF. The whole variable domain, remainder taken from reference TRBV5-1 and TRBJ2-2, is KAGVTQTPRYLIKTRGQQVTLSCSPISGHRSVSWYQQTPGQGLQFLFEYFSETQRNKGNFPGRFSGRQFSNSRSEMNVSTLELGDSALYLCASSLGQGRTYTGELFFGEGSRLTVL.

The chain is built from TRBV7-8 and TRBJ2-7; 7 nucleotides line up with TRBD1. Per the germline V gene, CDR1 is SGHVS and CDR2 is FQNEAQ. J lost 5 bases, V lost 3 bases, and 7 bases had no gene match. CDR3 length equals 14 residues. This chain's CDR3 is CASSLGQGENEQYF. CDR3 DNA sequence: TGTGCCAGCAGCTTGGGGCAGGGGGAGAACGAGCAGTACTTC.